This T cell receptor beta chain was documented in a study of blood T cell repertoires in COVID-19. For the study at large: The United States, Italy and Spain provided the acute and convalescent COVID-19 samples. The cDNA or gDNA used as material had been derived from T cells, B-cell-depleted T cells, or PBMCs.

In the authors' workflow: Counts of nucleated cells, estimated from reference gene primer amplification, were obtained. Profiled with immunoSEQ multiplex PCR; TCRdb holds only in-frame clones, not every one. The V and J calls and clone size were taken over from that table, and D and trimming were inferred from the DNA. The table has about 150,000 clones, approximately 80% seen once. For this clone: The sample carries other DNA sequences with the same CDR3.

The Seattle patients joined while their infection was active and were tracked longitudinally afterward. The specimen was peripheral blood. The sequence derives from a woman older than 75 with COVID-19, enrolled during active disease.

CDR3 protein: CASSLGGNYGYTF. The DNA for the CDR3 is TGTGCCAGCAGCTTAGGAGGAAACTATGGCTACACCTTC. The chain uses TRBV11-2 and TRBJ1-2; the D is unclear. CDR1 and CDR2 from the germline V gene are SGHAT and FQNNGV. Trimming cost V 1 base and J 2 bases, with 5 bases left between them. CDR3 length equals 13 residues.